The rows below give T cell receptor beta chains drawn from one sample of a study of regulatory T cells. The protocol was immunoSEQ multiplex PCR, while the TCRdb copy is restricted to in-frame clones and leaves out a portion. The sample lists about 23,000 clones, roughly 88% seen once, with about 1.3% in the top ten. The source material was conventional CD4+ T cells sorted from blood. The origin of the receptors is a child under 18 with CD3G deficiency. The CDR3 runs from the conserved cysteine through the conserved F or W.

CDR3 length: 14
J gene: TRBJ1-1
V gene: TRBV19
CDR3 protein: CASSSAGTVGGAFF

CDR3 length: 15
J gene: TRBJ2-7
V gene: TRBV10-3
CDR3 protein: CAISDHLAGGSEQYF

CDR3 length: 17
J gene: TRBJ2-7
V gene: TRBV11-2
CDR3 protein: CASSPGLAGLGAYEQYF

CDR3 length: 18
J gene: TRBJ1-4
V gene: TRBV6-1
CDR3 protein: CASSEDPDGVGVNEKLFF

CDR3 length: 14
J gene: TRBJ2-3
V gene: TRBV5-1
CDR3 protein: CASSWKSRTDTQYF

CDR3 length: 16
J gene: TRBJ2-2
V gene: TRBV12-5
CDR3 protein: CASGWTSGRIPGELFF

CDR3 length: 13
J gene: TRBJ1-2
V gene: TRBV19
CDR3 protein: CASSKTSSGGYTF

CDR3 length: 15
J gene: TRBJ2-2
V gene: TRBV19
CDR3 protein: CASSPRILGTGELFF

CDR3 length: 17
J gene: TRBJ1-3
V gene: TRBV28
CDR3 protein: CASSSPGQGRTGNTIYF

CDR3 length: 13
J gene: TRBJ2-1
V gene: TRBV7-9
CDR3 protein: CASSLDGATEQFF

CDR3 length: 15
J gene: TRBJ1-4
V gene: TRBV7-9
CDR3 protein: CASSLGDSRNEKLFF

CDR3 length: 15
J gene: TRBJ1-3
V gene: TRBV5-1
CDR3 protein: CASSLGSGAGNTIYF

CDR3 length: 11
J gene: TRBJ1-2
V gene: TRBV6-1
CDR3 protein: CASGWGDGYTF

CDR3 length: 14
J gene: TRBJ2-7
V gene: TRBV10-3
CDR3 protein: CATSTSGGTYEQYF